Shown below are 31 T cell receptor beta chains from a single sample sequenced in a study of Ad26.COV2.S vaccination and SARS-CoV-2 variants. TCRdb's table, derived via immunoSEQ multiplex PCR, lists solely in-frame clones and lacks some. The sample yields fewer than 500,000 clones, approximately 92% seen once. Treatment of the sample: some 19 received Ad26.COV2.S at low or high dose, single or two shots; 5 received placebo; per-sample allocation not given. Sampling was done on day 63 after the first vaccine or placebo injection. The input for sequencing was peripheral blood, taken in a trial of Ad26.COV2.S vaccine versus placebo. These TCRs come from a person between 18 and 65 years old who received the Ad26.COV2.S COVID-19 vaccine or a placebo.

The gene calls are TRBV6-4 and TRBJ2-1; D possibly corresponds to TRBD1 (6 bases). Germline-derived CDR1 and CDR2 are MRHNA and SNTAGT. The CDR3 is 15 residues long. Trimming stripped 6 bases from V and 3 bases from J, with 15 bases between. The DNA of the CDR3 is TGTGCCAGCAGACCGGGACACCTGAACTACAATGAGCAGTTCTTC. This codes for CASRPGHLNYNEQFF.

The chain couples TRBV27 to TRBJ2-1; 7 nucleotides match TRBD1. Germline assignment: CDR1 MNHEY and CDR2 SMNVEV (reference sequence). The V segment lost 5 bases and the J segment 7 bases; nucleotides outside the gene matches: 14. The CDR3 consists of 16 residues. The CDR3 DNA reads TGTGCCAGCAGTCAATCCGTCCGACAGGGCGGGAATGAGCAGTTCTTC. It yields the protein CASSQSVRQGGNEQFF.

The chain is built from TRBV4-3 and TRBJ2-7; TRBD2 matches at 11 bases. The CDR3 loop spans 15 amino acids. Germline CDR1 reads LGHNA; CDR2 reads YSLEER. The V segment lost 1 base and the J segment 2 bases; nucleotides outside the gene matches: 1. Here the CDR3 DNA reads TGCGCCAGCAGCCAAGGACTAGCGGGACCCTACGAGCAGTACTTC. Translation: CASSQGLAGPYEQYF.

This sequence joins TRBV15 and TRBJ2-7; a possible D gene is TRBD2 (6 bases). The CDR3 is made up of 16 amino acids. CDR1 and CDR2 from the germline V gene are LNHNV and YYDKDF (reference sequence). With 0 bases removed from V and 1 base from J, the gap between germline ends came to 13 bases. The CDR3 region has the DNA TGTGCCACCAGCAGAGATTATAGCGGTATATCCTACGAGCAGTACTTC. As protein: CATSRDYSGISYEQYF.

The chain employs TRBV6-6 and TRBJ1-2; no firm D call. Germline V lookup: CDR1 MNHNY, CDR2 SVGAGI (reference sequence). The V end was cut by 4 bases, the J end by 7 bases, with 10 bases between. This CDR3 region has 12 residues. CDR3 nucleotides: TGTGCCAGCAGTTCCCAGAGGCTTGGCTACACCTTC. Residues: CASSSQRLGYTF.

The V call is TRBV3-1 (or the pseudogene TRBV3-2), the J call TRBJ2-5; possible D gene TRBD1, 5 bases. The CDR3 runs 14 residues. The germline V gene has CDR1 LGHDT and CDR2 YNNKEL (reference sequence). V lost 1 base and J 5 bases, leaving 11 bases between the germline ends. In nucleotides, the CDR3 is TGTGCCAGCAGCCAAGCAGGGTATCTCGAGACCCAGTACTTC. Protein: CASSQAGYLETQYF.

The chain carries TRBV6-2 or TRBV6-3 and TRBJ1-6; D possibly corresponds to TRBD1 (5 bases). From germline, CDR1 is MNHEY and CDR2 SVGEGT. This CDR3 contains 14 residues. The V and J ends lost 0 bases and 12 bases respectively, with 12 bases between them. The CDR3 region is CASSYSSTGRPLHF. The CDR3 DNA sequence: TGTGCCAGCAGTTACTCTTCAACAGGCCGACCCCTCCACTTT.

This chain joins TRBV19 and TRBJ2-1; no clear D gene. The germline V gene encodes CDR1 LNHDA and CDR2 SQIVND (reference sequence). This CDR3 spans 13 amino acids. Trimming left V 4 bases short and J 7 bases short, with 11 bases between. CDR3 protein: CASSTLATNEQFF. The DNA of the CDR3 is TGTGCCAGTAGTACTCTGGCAACTAATGAGCAGTTCTTC.

This clone was observed a handful of times. The chain combines TRBV9 with TRBJ1-3; perhaps TRBD1 as D (6 bases). CDR3 length equals 14 residues. V gave up 2 bases and J gave up 2 bases, with 8 bases separating them. The germline V gene has CDR1 SGDLS and CDR2 YYNGEE. The DNA of the CDR3 is TGTGCCAGCAGCGTTTCAGGGGCTGGAAACACCATATATTTT. Translation gives CASSVSGAGNTIYF.

The genes are TRBV27 and TRBJ2-1; D is possibly TRBD2 (6 bases). Per germline, CDR1 MNHEY and CDR2 SMNVEV (reference sequence). The V and J ends lost 5 bases and 4 bases respectively, with 12 bases between them. This CDR3 comprises 14 residues. The CDR3 here is CASSPAGWYNEQFF. DNA for the CDR3: TGTGCCAGCAGTCCCGCGGGATGGTACAATGAGCAGTTCTTC.

The chain uses TRBV5-1 and TRBJ2-1; 7 bases align to TRBD2. V gave up 6 bases and J gave up 8 bases; unmatched junction bases: 8. CDR1 is SGHRS and CDR2 is YFSETQ in the germline V gene. The CDR3 covers 13 residues. The CDR3 region has the DNA TGCGCCAGCATGAGGGAGGGCCTGGATGAGCAGTTCTTC. Protein: CASMREGLDEQFF.

This rearrangement joins TRBV20-1 to TRBJ2-1; no clear D. Trimming took 3 bases from V and 7 from J, leaving 7 bases between them. Germline V gene data show CDR1 as DFQATT and CDR2 as SNEGSKA (reference sequence). The CDR3 is 11 residues long. The CDR3 DNA is TGCAGTGCTAGCCTGATTAATGAGCAGTTCTTC. Translation: CSASLINEQFF.

The rearrangement links TRBV7-8 to TRBJ1-6, with D unresolved. This CDR3 contains 17 residues. Deletions cut 2 bases from V and 5 bases from J, with 16 bases between. Per germline, CDR1 SGHVS and CDR2 FQNEAQ. The CDR3 bases are TGTGCCAGCAGCTTAATCGGACCCGGACGGAATAATTCACCCCTCCACTTT. Protein: CASSLIGPGRNNSPLHF.

This chain uses TRBV20-1 with TRBJ2-1; no reliable D call. The CDR3 has 10 residues. Germline loops: CDR1 DFQATT, CDR2 SNEGSKA (reference sequence). V shed 3 bases and J shed 9 bases, with 6 bases lying between them. DNA for the CDR3: TGCAGTGCTAGTTTCGGTGAGCAGTTCTTC. Its protein is CSASFGEQFF.

The chain is built from TRBV7-3 and TRBJ2-2, with TRBD2 matching over 10 bases. Per germline, CDR1 SGHTA and CDR2 FQGTGA. The CDR3 consists of 18 residues. V was pared by 5 bases and J by 0 bases, with 9 bases of the junction left unmatched. The CDR3 sequence: CASSKGGSGRSNTGELFF. The CDR3 coding sequence is TGTGCCAGCAGCAAAGGGGGTAGCGGGAGGTCGAACACCGGGGAGCTGTTTTTT.

This chain connects TRBV5-4 to TRBJ1-1; D is uncertain. V lost 4 bases to trimming and J lost 2 bases, with 9 bases between them. This CDR3 contains 13 residues. The germline V gene encodes CDR1 SGHNT and CDR2 YYREEE (reference sequence). CDR3 sequence: CASSDRDNTEAFF. The CDR3 DNA reads TGTGCCAGCAGCGATCGTGATAACACTGAAGCTTTCTTT.

The V gene is TRBV28, the J gene TRBJ1-1, with 7 bases matching TRBD1. V lost 2 bases to trimming and J lost 5 bases; unmatched junction nucleotides: 11. CDR1 and CDR2 from the germline V gene are MDHEN and SYDVKM. The CDR3 extends over 16 amino acids. In DNA form, the CDR3 reads TGTGCCAGCAGTTTACGAGGGGGCAGGTTTAGGACTGAAGCTTTCTTT. Translation gives CASSLRGGRFRTEAFF.

This clone has just one count. V is TRBV6-6 and J is TRBJ1-5; D not certain. CDR3 length: 12 amino acids. The V and J ends lost 8 bases and 4 bases respectively, with 9 bases between them. Germline V CDR1 and CDR2: MNHNY, SVGAGI (reference sequence). The CDR3 is CASQRQNQPQHF. CDR3 nucleotides: TGTGCCAGCCAGAGGCAGAATCAGCCCCAGCATTTT.

This chain links TRBV19 with TRBJ1-6; D is ambiguous. Germline CDR1 reads LNHDA; CDR2 reads SQIVND (reference sequence). The length of the CDR3 is 21 residues. The germline V and J ends were trimmed by 4 bases and 0 bases, with 25 bases remaining between them. The CDR3 spells CASSRFPPAAGTSSYNSPLHF. The CDR3 nucleotides read TGTGCCAGTAGTAGATTTCCCCCGGCGGCAGGAACGAGCTCCTATAATTCACCCCTCCACTTT.

This chain joins TRBV10-2 and TRBJ2-2; a possible D gene is TRBD2 (6 bases). CDR3 length equals 13 residues. With 1 base removed from V and 7 bases from J, the gap between germline ends came to 7 bases. Germline CDR1 reads WSHSY; CDR2 reads SAAADI. The CDR3 reads CASSEFGGGELFF. The CDR3 bases are TGCGCCAGCAGTGAGTTCGGGGGCGGGGAGCTGTTTTTT.

The chain joins TRBV6-5 to TRBJ1-4; TRBD1 agrees at 8 bases. This CDR3 contains 14 residues. The V gene's germline CDR1 is MNHEY and CDR2 SVGAGI. The V and J ends lost 6 bases and 4 bases, in that order; junction bases with no gene match: 4. The CDR3 DNA reads TGTGCCAGCAGAACAGGGGGATATAATGAAAAACTGTTTTTT. It is translated as CASRTGGYNEKLFF.

The rearrangement links TRBV6-1 to TRBJ1-5; tentative D call: TRBD1 (6 bases). The germline V and J ends were trimmed by 2 bases and 5 bases, with 13 bases remaining between them. The CDR3 is 15 amino acids. CDR1 and CDR2 from the germline V gene are MNHNS and SASEGT. CDR3 protein: CASSESPGAHQPQHF. In DNA, the CDR3 is TGTGCCAGCAGTGAAAGTCCGGGGGCCCATCAGCCCCAGCATTTT.

The J gene is TRBJ2-2, the V gene TRBV7-6, with no clear D. The CDR3 loop spans 13 amino acids. Germline values: CDR1 SGHVS, CDR2 FNYEAQ. V was shortened by 5 bases and J by 8 bases, with 12 bases between the two germline ends. CDR3 amino acids: CASSNYRSGELFF. For the CDR3, the DNA is TGTGCCAGCAGCAACTACCGGTCGGGGGAGCTGTTTTTT.

The CDR3 DNA sequence: TGTGCCAGCTCACCTGGACAGTCCTACAATGAGCAGTTCTTC. It yields the protein CASSPGQSYNEQFF. The chain employs TRBV18 and TRBJ2-1; TRBD1 might be the D (6 bases). The ends were cut back, 3 bases at V and 1 base at J, with 7 bases in the middle. Germline V gives CDR1 KGHSH, CDR2 LQKENI. The length of the CDR3 is 14 residues.

This clone was observed a handful of times. The chain carries TRBV5-1 and TRBJ2-2; D is possibly TRBD1 (6 bases). Germline V lookup: CDR1 SGHRS, CDR2 YFSETQ. This CDR3 has 17 residues. Trimming shortened V by 7 bases and J by 3 bases, and 22 bases separated the two germline ends. The CDR3 sequence: CASRDHGTLPYTGELFF. The CDR3 DNA reads TGCGCCAGCCGCGACCACGGGACACTCCCCTACACCGGGGAGCTGTTTTTT.

The genes are TRBV7-9 and TRBJ1-1; TRBD1 might be the D (6 bases). The CDR3 spans 13 residues. Germline V gives CDR1 SEHNR, CDR2 FQNEAQ (reference sequence). The V end was cut by 5 bases, the J end by 1 base, with 8 bases between. CDR3 sequence reads: CASSEDRNTEAFF. The CDR3 coding sequence is TGTGCCAGCAGCGAGGACAGGAACACTGAAGCTTTCTTT.

The V call is TRBV7-9, the J call TRBJ2-2; D ambiguous. Germline V gene lookup returns CDR1 SEHNR and CDR2 FQNEAQ (reference sequence). Trimming left V 5 bases short and J 0 bases short, with 7 bases between. CDR3 length: 14 residues. CDR3 in amino acids: CASSPPSNTGELFF. CDR3 in DNA: TGTGCCAGCAGCCCCCCCTCGAACACCGGGGAGCTGTTTTTT. The entire variable domain, with the rest obtained from reference TRBV7-9 and TRBJ2-2, is as follows: DTGVSQNPRHKITKRGQNVTFRCDPISEHNRLYWYRQTLGQGPEFLTYFQNEAQLEKSRLLSDRFSAERPKGSFSTLEIQRTEQGDSAMYLCASSPPSNTGELFFGEGSRLTVL.

The CDR3, as DNA: TGCGCCAGCAGCTTAACAGCATACTCTGGAAACACCATATATTTT. This encodes CASSLTAYSGNTIYF. This chain uses TRBV5-1 with TRBJ1-3; D call uncertain. Germline CDR1 reads SGHRS; CDR2 reads YFSETQ. CDR3 size: 15 residues. V dropped 2 bases and J dropped 0 bases, with 9 bases sitting between them. Looking up the rest from reference TRBV5-1 and TRBJ1-3 gives the full variable domain: KAGVTQTPRYLIKTRGQQVTLSCSPISGHRSVSWYQQTPGQGLQFLFEYFSETQRNKGNFPGRFSGRQFSNSRSEMNVSTLELGDSALYLCASSLTAYSGNTIYFGEGSWLTVV.

The DNA for the CDR3 is TGTGCCAGCAGCCAAGGCCTAGGGACATTCGGATACGAGCAGTACTTC. As protein: CASSQGLGTFGYEQYF. The chain uses TRBV3-1 (or the pseudogene TRBV3-2) and TRBJ2-7; D may be TRBD1 (6 bases). Deletions cut 1 base from V and 4 bases from J, with 17 bases between. This CDR3 is 16 amino acids long. CDR1 LGHDT and CDR2 YNNKEL come from the germline V gene (reference sequence).

The rearrangement links TRBV27 to TRBJ1-2; a weak D match, TRBD1 (5 bases). This CDR3 region has 14 residues. Germline assignment: CDR1 MNHEY and CDR2 SMNVEV (reference sequence). The V end was cut by 4 bases, the J end by 7 bases, with 16 bases between. The CDR3 here is CASSSISREGGYTF. CDR3 DNA: TGTGCCAGCAGTTCCATCAGCAGGGAGGGTGGCTACACCTTC.

The chain uses TRBV19 and TRBJ2-2; TRBD1 matches 9 bases. This CDR3 is built from 14 residues. J lost 8 bases, V lost 5 bases, and 6 bases had no gene match. Germline V CDR1 and CDR2: LNHDA, SQIVND (reference sequence). The CDR3 loop reads CASSSYRGLGELFF. As DNA, the CDR3 is TGTGCCAGTAGTTCGTACAGGGGGCTAGGGGAGCTGTTTTTT.